The 19 T cell receptor beta chains given below trace back to one sample, sequenced in a study of Ad26.COV2.S vaccination and SARS-CoV-2 variants. Measured with immunoSEQ multiplex PCR; TCRdb has only the in-frame clones, and not every one. Of 440,000 or so clones in the sample, roughly 91% were seen once. Treatment meaning: around 19 received Ad26.COV2.S at low or high dose, single or two shots; about 5 received placebo; per-sample allocation not given. Vaccine and placebo recipients were sampled on day 63 after the first injection. This material consisted of peripheral blood, taken in a trial of Ad26.COV2.S vaccine versus placebo. The receptors were gathered from a person between 18 and 65 years old who received the Ad26.COV2.S COVID-19 vaccine or a placebo.

The V call is TRBV6-1, the J call TRBJ1-3; D call uncertain. The germline gives CDR1 MNHNS, CDR2 SASEGT. The CDR3 runs 15 residues. V lost 0 bases and J 9 bases, leaving 15 bases between the germline ends. The CDR3 here is CASSEARGAVGTIYF. Written as DNA, the CDR3 is TGTGCCAGCAGTGAAGCGAGAGGAGCAGTAGGCACCATATATTTT.

The V call is TRBV25-1, the J call TRBJ2-3, with D hard to call. CDR1 is MGHDK, CDR2 SYGVNS, per germline. The length of the CDR3 is 11 residues. Trimming left V 3 bases short and J 5 bases short, with 3 bases between. The CDR3 DNA reads as TGTGCCAGCAGTGATGGAGATACGCAGTATTTT. Translation: CASSDGDTQYF.

The chain uses TRBV14 and TRBJ2-1; D is unresolved. Germline CDR1 and CDR2: SGHDN and FVKESK. Deletions cut 5 bases from V and 4 bases from J, with 3 bases between. The CDR3 loop spans 11 amino acids. CDR3 in DNA: TGTGCCAGCAGCAGTTACAATGAGCAGTTCTTC. Amino acid sequence: CASSSYNEQFF.

J is TRBJ2-1 and V is TRBV7-9, with 14 bases identical to TRBD2. Trimming cost V 2 bases and J 8 bases; bases outside gene matches: 5. The CDR3 loop spans 16 amino acids. Germline V gene lookup returns CDR1 SEHNR and CDR2 FQNEAQ (reference sequence). CDR3 DNA: TGTGCCAGCAGCTTACCGGGACTAGCGGGAGTCCATGAGCAGTTCTTC. Protein: CASSLPGLAGVHEQFF.

V is TRBV28 and J is TRBJ1-2, with D perhaps matching TRBD1 (5 bases). CDR1 and CDR2 (germline): MDHEN, SYDVKM. This CDR3 has 16 amino acids. Trimming removed 6 bases from V and 0 bases from J, with 17 bases in between. CDR3 region: CASSLDSLFSNYGYTF. For the CDR3, the DNA is TGTGCCAGCAGCCTAGACAGCCTTTTCTCTAACTATGGCTACACCTTC.

This clone was detected once. The chain combines TRBV15 with TRBJ2-2, with 10 bases aligning to TRBD2. CDR3 length: 16 residues. V was clipped by 2 bases and J by 3 bases; unmatched bases: 3. Germline loops: CDR1 LNHNV, CDR2 YYDKDF (reference sequence). CDR3 protein: CATSRLAGVYTGELFF. The DNA of the CDR3 is TGTGCCACCAGCAGACTAGCGGGAGTATACACCGGGGAGCTGTTTTTT.

DNA for the CDR3: TGCGCCAGCAGTGCTGCAAGGAACTCTGGAAACACCATATATTTT. Its translation is CASSAARNSGNTIYF. The chain couples TRBV5-1 to TRBJ1-3; D unresolved. The V end was cut by 5 bases, the J end by 0 bases, with 12 bases between. Germline assignment: CDR1 SGHRS and CDR2 YFSETQ. This CDR3 contains 15 residues.

The J gene is TRBJ2-1, the V gene TRBV27; 10 positions match TRBD2. V lost 5 bases to trimming and J lost 7 bases; unmatched junction nucleotides: 8. CDR1 and CDR2 (germline): MNHEY, SMNVEV (reference sequence). The CDR3 has 15 residues. Here the CDR3 reads CASSAVAGGGNEQFF. The CDR3 bases are TGTGCCAGCAGTGCGGTAGCGGGAGGAGGAAATGAGCAGTTCTTC.

This clone has just one count. The rearrangement uses TRBV19 and TRBJ2-3; 12 bases map to TRBD2. This CDR3 is built from 15 residues. Germline CDR1 reads LNHDA; CDR2 reads SQIVND (reference sequence). V gave up 4 bases and J gave up 2 bases; unmatched junction bases: 1. CDR3 bases: TGTGCCAGTAGTAGACTAGCGGGGGACACAGATACGCAGTATTTT. This translates into CASSRLAGDTDTQYF.

The chain links TRBV5-1 to TRBJ2-5; D uncertain. Trimming took off 5 bases at V and 4 bases at J, with 12 bases between the two ends. The CDR3 is 13 residues long. Germline loops: CDR1 SGHRS, CDR2 YFSETQ. For the CDR3, the DNA is TGCGCCAGCAGGGGTGGGAACGGAGAGACCCAGTACTTC. Its protein product is CASRGGNGETQYF.

The genes are TRBV28 and TRBJ1-6; D may be TRBD1 (5 bases). Germline-derived CDR1 and CDR2 are MDHEN and SYDVKM. The CDR3 contains 14 residues. Trimming removed 3 bases at V and 6 bases at J, with 9 bases between. The CDR3 region has the DNA TGTGCCAGCAGTTTCGGCAGGGCTAATTCACCCCTCCACTTT. It yields the protein CASSFGRANSPLHF.

The CDR3 coding sequence is TGTGCCAGTTCTCCGGGACAGGGGGCGCATGTCGTATACAATGAGCAGTTCTTC. The encoded protein is CASSPGQGAHVVYNEQFF. The chain combines TRBV7-9 with TRBJ2-1; TRBD1 matches 12 bases. The germline gives CDR1 SEHNR, CDR2 FQNEAQ (reference sequence). The CDR3 contains 18 residues. V shed 9 bases and J 4 bases; nucleotides not matched to a gene: 16.

The J gene is TRBJ2-7, the V gene TRBV7-9, with a tentative D call TRBD2 (6 bases). This CDR3 spans 14 amino acids. Germline assignment: CDR1 SEHNR and CDR2 FQNEAQ (reference sequence). Trimming removed 1 base at V and 4 bases at J, with 11 bases between. This CDR3 reads CASSLVRGVYEQYF. The CDR3 bases are TGTGCCAGCAGCTTAGTGCGGGGTGTGTACGAGCAGTACTTC.

This chain joins TRBV28 and TRBJ2-3, with D hard to call. V lost 6 bases to trimming and J lost 2 bases, with 9 bases between them. This CDR3 is built from 13 residues. Germline V CDR1 and CDR2: MDHEN, SYDVKM. The CDR3 reads CASSPRPTDTQYF. DNA for the CDR3: TGTGCCAGCAGCCCCCGACCCACAGATACGCAGTATTTT.

The V call is TRBV7-6, the J call TRBJ2-2; 7 bases fit TRBD1. Germline V gene data show CDR1 as SGHVS and CDR2 as FNYEAQ. The CDR3 contains 16 residues. After removal of 4 bases from V and 3 bases from J, the junction contained 8 bases not matched to a gene. CDR3 nucleotide sequence: TGTGCCAGCAGCTCCCACAGGGGAAGGGACACCGGGGAGCTGTTTTTT. This translates into CASSSHRGRDTGELFF.

The sample holds a few counts of this clone. The chain has TRBV9 and TRBJ1-2; 8 nucleotides agree with TRBD1. CDR3 length equals 12 residues. CDR1 and CDR2 from the germline V gene are SGDLS and YYNGEE. The junction had 2 bases not matched to a gene; V was cut back by 4 bases and J by 6 bases. The CDR3 sequence is CASSPGQDGYTF. CDR3 nucleotides: TGTGCCAGCAGCCCGGGACAGGATGGCTACACCTTC. The entire variable domain, with the rest obtained from reference TRBV9 and TRBJ1-2, is as follows: DSGVTQTPKHLITATGQRVTLRCSPRSGDLSVYWYQQSLDQGLQFLIQYYNGEERAKGNILERFSAQQFPDLHSELNLSSLELGDSALYFCASSPGQDGYTFGSGTRLTVV.

The V and J genes are TRBV30 and TRBJ1-1; D uncertain. CDR1 and CDR2 from the germline V gene are GTSNPN and SVGIG (reference sequence). This CDR3 has 15 residues. V dropped 4 bases and J dropped 2 bases, with 17 bases sitting between them. CDR3 in DNA: TGTGCCTGGAAGGGTGGTCTGGTCGGCAACACTGAAGCTTTCTTT. Translating gives CAWKGGLVGNTEAFF.

The chain uses TRBV4-1 and TRBJ2-7; D is uncertain. V was cut by 1 base and J by 3 bases, with 4 bases left in between. This CDR3 contains 12 residues. CDR1 and CDR2 from the germline V gene are MGHRA and YSYEKL. The CDR3 DNA follows: TGCGCCAGCAGCCAAGCGGGCTACGAGCAGTACTTC. Amino acids: CASSQAGYEQYF.

The chain carries TRBV6-2 or TRBV6-3 and TRBJ1-6; TRBD1 matches 7 bases. CDR3 length equals 13 residues. V lost 6 bases to trimming and J lost 13 bases; unmatched junction nucleotides: 9. Germline lookup yields CDR1 MNHEY and CDR2 SVGEGT. CDR3 protein: CASSPDRLRPLHF. The CDR3 nucleotides are TGTGCCAGCAGCCCGGACAGGCTTCGGCCCCTCCACTTT.